The count of the clone carrying this T cell receptor beta chain is one. TCRdb's table, derived via immunoSEQ multiplex PCR, lists solely in-frame clones and lacks some. The table records a few hundred thousand clones, about 91% of them present only once. Germline V lookup: CDR1 SGHVS, CDR2 FQNEAQ. The CDR3 spans 15 residues. V was clipped by 3 bases and J by 6 bases; unmatched bases: 6. This sample was taken from a study of blood T cell repertoires in COVID-19. The sequence came from a human donor in a cohort exposed to, infected with or recovered from COVID-19 (not recorded which). The donor label of this sample is uncertain. Sequenced sample: PBMCs or T cells enriched from blood (not recorded which). The genes are TRBV7-8 and TRBJ2-1; 9 nucleotides align to TRBD1. For the CDR3, the DNA is TGTGCCAGCAGCTTTCAACAGGGGGCCGTCAATGAGCAGTTCTTC. Protein sequence: CASSFQQGAVNEQFF.